The 22 T cell receptor beta chains listed next were all sequenced from one sample in a study of Ad26.COV2.S vaccination and SARS-CoV-2 variants. Treatment in this sample: 15 to 20 received Ad26.COV2.S at low or high dose, single or two shots; roughly five received placebo; per-sample allocation not given. Day 63 after the first vaccine or placebo injection was the time point for sampling. The repertoire was sequenced with immunoSEQ multiplex PCR; TCRdb's copy has only in-frame clones and lacks some. The data show some 340,000 clones, with more than 70% seen just once and 1.5% to 2.5% held by the top ten. The sequencing used peripheral blood, collected in a trial of Ad26.COV2.S vaccine versus placebo. These receptors all stem from a person between 18 and 59 years old who received the Ad26.COV2.S COVID-19 vaccine or a placebo.

In its sample, this clone was seen once. The rearrangement uses TRBV4-3 and TRBJ2-2; D is tentatively TRBD1 or TRBD2 (5 bases each). Germline lookup yields CDR1 LGHNA and CDR2 YSLEER. The CDR3 has 15 residues. Trimming removed 2 bases at V and 6 bases at J, with 13 bases between. In nucleotides, the CDR3 is TGCGCCAGCAGCCAATCGGGGACCCTCCCCGGGGAGCTGTTTTTT. It translates to CASSQSGTLPGELFF.

This clone was detected only a few times. This chain uses TRBV7-6 with TRBJ2-2, with D perhaps assigned TRBD1 or TRBD2 (7 bases each). The CDR3 has 15 residues. CDR1 is SGHVS, CDR2 FNYEAQ, per germline. V lost 5 bases, J lost 7 bases, and 17 bases lay in between. The CDR3 region is CASSPRPGGDGELFF. CDR3 bases: TGTGCCAGCAGCCCCCGCCCAGGGGGGGACGGGGAGCTGTTTTTT.

The chain joins TRBV3-1 (or the pseudogene TRBV3-2) to TRBJ2-2; the D gene could be TRBD1 or TRBD2 (5 bases each). CDR3 length: 13 residues. Germline lookup yields CDR1 LGHDT and CDR2 YNNKEL (reference sequence). V lost 1 base and J lost 12, with 12 bases in between. Here the CDR3 DNA reads TGTGCCAGCAGCCAAGTGATCCCGGGGCAGCTGTTTTTT. Protein: CASSQVIPGQLFF.

The chain uses TRBV6-5 and TRBJ2-1; the match to TRBD2 covers 9 bases. Germline trimming cut 6 bases from V and 9 bases from J; bases unmatched to any gene: 9. This CDR3 has 14 amino acids. Germline V gene lookup returns CDR1 MNHEY and CDR2 SVGAGI. The CDR3 region has the DNA TGTGCCAGCAGCCGCGGGGGGGTGAGTGTTGAGCAGTTCTTC. This sequence encodes CASSRGGVSVEQFF.

The chain employs TRBV27 and TRBJ2-7; 14 nucleotides agree with TRBD2. With 6 bases clipped from V and 4 bases from J, the junction kept 14 bases outside the gene matches. Looked up from germline, CDR1 is MNHEY and CDR2 is SMNVEV (reference sequence). The length of the CDR3 is 18 residues. The DNA of the CDR3 is TGTGCCAGCAGCCTACGGAGGACTAGCGGGGGGATTGTGTACGAGCAGTACTTC. Its protein product is CASSLRRTSGGIVYEQYF.

The genes are TRBV5-1 and TRBJ1-1; D gene ambiguous. Germline-derived CDR1 and CDR2 are SGHRS and YFSETQ. V was pared by 0 bases and J by 13 bases, with 10 bases between. The CDR3 has 11 residues. The CDR3, as DNA: TGCGCCAGCAGCTTGGAGGGCTTTATTTTCTTT. Translated: CASSLEGFIFF.

This chain joins TRBV27 and TRBJ2-1; TRBD2 aligns across 12 bases. This CDR3 comprises 17 residues. Germline V gene lookup returns CDR1 MNHEY and CDR2 SMNVEV (reference sequence). The junction had 9 bases not matched to a gene; V was cut back by 0 bases and J by 9 bases. DNA for the CDR3: TGTGCCAGCAGTTTATCCCCTCTAGCGGGGGGGCCCGCTGAGCAGTTCTTC. Translating gives CASSLSPLAGGPAEQFF.

This clone has at least ten counts. The chain recombines TRBV5-6 with TRBJ1-2; TRBD1 might be the D (5 bases). V lost 1 base and J 5 bases, leaving 18 bases between the germline ends. The CDR3 loop spans 16 amino acids. Germline V gene data show CDR1 as SGHDT and CDR2 as YYEEEE. The CDR3 region is CASSLRGTPANYGYTF. DNA of the CDR3: TGTGCCAGCAGCTTGAGGGGCACCCCCGCGAATTATGGCTACACCTTC.

Regarding this clone: This CDR3 is also generated by other DNA sequences in the sample. The rearrangement uses TRBV18 and TRBJ2-5; TRBD1 matches 9 bases. Germline lookup yields CDR1 KGHSH and CDR2 LQKENI. CDR3 length: 14 residues. V was pared by 6 bases and J by 3 bases, with 5 bases of the junction left unmatched. This CDR3 is CASSFGDREETQYF. CDR3 bases: TGTGCCAGCTCTTTCGGGGACAGGGAAGAGACCCAGTACTTC.

This chain uses TRBV9 with TRBJ1-1; the match to TRBD1 covers 9 bases. Germline V gene lookup returns CDR1 SGDLS and CDR2 YYNGEE. This CDR3 region has 15 residues. After removal of 4 bases from V and 0 bases from J, the junction contained 4 bases not matched to a gene. The DNA for the CDR3 is TGTGCCAGCAGCCCGAGACAGGGGGTGAACACTGAAGCTTTCTTT. This encodes CASSPRQGVNTEAFF.

Only one count was recorded for this clone. The rearrangement joins TRBV15 to TRBJ2-2, with D possibly being TRBD1 (6 bases). Trimming removed 6 bases from V and 7 bases from J, with 18 bases in between. The CDR3 sequence is 15 residues long. Germline V gene data show CDR1 as LNHNV and CDR2 as YYDKDF (reference sequence). The DNA for the CDR3 is TGTGCCACCAGTGCTGCCCAGGGGTTTGGCGGGGAGCTGTTTTTT. As protein: CATSAAQGFGGELFF.

The chain recombines TRBV7-2 with TRBJ2-5; D unclear. The CDR3 loop spans 13 amino acids. The germline CDR1 and CDR2 sequences are SGHTA and FQGNSA. V lost 2 bases and J 0 bases, leaving 4 bases between the germline ends. The CDR3 sequence is CASSLRNQETQYF. The CDR3 bases are TGTGCCAGCAGCTTACGAAACCAAGAGACCCAGTACTTC.

CDR3 region: CASSHRSLHF. The CDR3 DNA is TGTGCCAGCAGCCACAGGTCCCTGCATTTT. V is TRBV6-5 and J is TRBJ1-5, with TRBD1 as a possible D gene (5 bases). Trimming pared 6 bases from V and 15 bases from J, leaving 12 bases between. Looked up from germline, CDR1 is MNHEY and CDR2 is SVGAGI. The CDR3 totals 10 residues.

The chain carries TRBV19 and TRBJ1-4; D gene uncertain. Germline CDR1 reads LNHDA; CDR2 reads SQIVND (reference sequence). The CDR3 has 15 amino acids. V was pared by 5 bases and J by 0 bases, with 10 bases between. CDR3 in DNA: TGTGCCAGTAGTCGCACAGTCCCAACTAATGAAAAACTGTTTTTT. Its translation: CASSRTVPTNEKLFF.

The CDR3 nucleotides are TGTGCCAGTAGTTTTATAGCGGGGGGTGTAAATGAGCAGTTCTTC. This translates into CASSFIAGGVNEQFF. The genes are TRBV19 and TRBJ2-1, with 10 bases identical to TRBD2. The ends lost 5 bases at V and 7 bases at J; junction bases unmatched: 8. The V gene's germline CDR1 is LNHDA and CDR2 SQIVND (reference sequence). The CDR3 totals 15 residues.

This rearrangement joins TRBV12-3 or TRBV12-4 to TRBJ2-2; D may be TRBD1 (5 bases). The CDR3 is 13 amino acids. Trimming took 4 bases from V and 7 from J, leaving 10 bases between them. The CDR3 sequence: CASSYRKVGELFF. The CDR3 bases are TGTGCCAGCAGTTACAGGAAGGTCGGGGAGCTGTTTTTT.

The chain links TRBV5-4 to TRBJ2-1; 7 bases align to TRBD2. Germline V lookup: CDR1 SGHNT, CDR2 YYREEE (reference sequence). This CDR3 is 15 amino acids long. With V trimmed by 1 base and J by 9 bases, 10 bases remained unmatched. CDR3 nucleotide sequence: TGTGCCAGCAGCTTGTTACGGGGGGAGACTCTTGAGCAGTTCTTC. Protein sequence: CASSLLRGETLEQFF.

The rearrangement links TRBV6-2 or TRBV6-3 to TRBJ1-5; D ambiguous. V lost 6 bases to trimming and J lost 3 bases, with 21 bases between them. CDR1 is MNHEY, CDR2 SVGEGT, per germline. The CDR3 loop spans 17 amino acids. The CDR3 protein is CASSAGKGLRNNQPQHF. The CDR3 DNA reads TGTGCCAGCAGCGCCGGTAAAGGGCTCAGGAACAATCAGCCCCAGCATTTT.

The chain employs TRBV3-1 (or the pseudogene TRBV3-2) and TRBJ1-2; D not certain. Trimming stripped 4 bases from V and 8 bases from J, with 17 bases between. Germline CDR1 and CDR2: LGHDT and YNNKEL (reference sequence). CDR3 length: 14 residues. CDR3 amino acids: CASSPSGTNGGYTF. The CDR3 nucleotides read TGTGCCAGCAGCCCCTCAGGTACCAACGGGGGCTACACCTTC.

The rearrangement uses TRBV11-2 and TRBJ1-6, with D maybe TRBD1 (6 bases). Between the trimmed V and J ends, which lost 2 bases and 7 bases, there was a span of 18 bases. In germline, CDR1 is SGHAT, CDR2 FQNNGV. The CDR3 extends over 17 amino acids. CDR3 loop: CASSLRGGGYSNSPLHF. The CDR3, as DNA: TGTGCCAGCAGCTTAAGGGGTGGGGGCTACTCAAATTCACCCCTCCACTTT.

The genes are TRBV19 and TRBJ2-3, with 10 bases fitting TRBD2. The germline V gene encodes CDR1 LNHDA and CDR2 SQIVND (reference sequence). The CDR3 length is 16 residues. J gave up 2 bases and V 4 bases, and 6 bases lay outside the gene matches. The CDR3 protein is CASSRGSGGLTDTQYF. For the CDR3, the DNA is TGTGCCAGTAGTAGGGGTAGCGGGGGGCTCACAGATACGCAGTATTTT.

Only one count was recorded for this clone. The CDR3 protein is CASSWNPDRGQAKGYTF. The DNA of the CDR3 is TGTGCCAGCAGCTGGAACCCGGACAGGGGGCAGGCTAAGGGCTACACCTTC. This rearrangement joins TRBV5-4 to TRBJ1-2, with 11 bases matching TRBD1. Germline trimming cut 3 bases from V and 8 bases from J; bases unmatched to any gene: 15. The germline V gene encodes CDR1 SGHNT and CDR2 YYREEE (reference sequence). The CDR3 covers 17 residues.